This entry lists 21 T cell receptor beta chains sequenced from one sample in a study of identical twins (dated by TCRdb to about 2016). The library was made by 5' RACE. TCRdb records Illumina HiSeq 2000 as the sequencer. The raw public data were reprocessed by TCRdb itself: fastp quality trimming at Q25, MiXCR clonotype calling, in-frame beta chains only. Each entry is one CDR3 protein sequence, shown with its most common DNA and genes. This sample has 250,000 to 300,000 distinct CDR3 sequences in its table, and around 9.7% of those were observed once. The ten largest clonotypes hold approximately 7% of the sample. The data also belong to a second study, concerning yellow fever vaccine responses in identical twins.

Sequenced input: CD8+ T cells sorted from blood. Receptors were obtained from a woman under 30 in good health.

This clonotype was seen a few times. In DNA, the CDR3 is TGTGCCAGCAGATCGACTAGCTCCTACGAGCAGTACTTC. It translates to CASRSTSSYEQYF. The chain combines TRBV6-1 with TRBJ2-7; tentatively, D is TRBD2 (6 bases). This CDR3 contains 13 residues. Germline V gene sequence: CDR1 MNHNS, CDR2 SASEGT. Deletions cut 6 bases from V and 0 bases from J, with 9 bases between.

The V and J genes are TRBV6-1 and TRBJ1-2; 9 positions match TRBD1. J was trimmed by 2 bases and V by 5 bases; bases with no gene match: 6. The CDR3 loop spans 15 amino acids. CDR1 and CDR2 from the germline V gene are MNHNS and SASEGT. The CDR3 loop reads CASSPRDRENYGYTF. As DNA, the CDR3 is TGTGCCAGCAGTCCCCGGGACAGGGAAAACTATGGCTACACCTTC.

Only a few counts were recorded for this clonotype. The chain is built from TRBV29-1 and TRBJ2-7; unclear D gene. Germline V gene lookup returns CDR1 SQVTM and CDR2 ANQGSEA. This CDR3 has 11 amino acids. Trimming left V 1 base short and J 2 bases short, with 3 bases between. This chain's CDR3 is CSVEVTYEQYF. CDR3 DNA: TGCAGCGTTGAAGTCACCTACGAGCAGTACTTC.

This rearrangement joins TRBV5-6 to TRBJ2-1; D gene uncertain. V shed 0 bases and J shed 10 bases, with 11 bases lying between them. The CDR3 contains 13 residues. CDR1 and CDR2 from the germline V gene are SGHDT and YYEEEE. For the CDR3, the DNA is TGTGCCAGCAGCTTGGTTAGGCTAGGGGAGCAGTTCTTC. Residues: CASSLVRLGEQFF.

This clonotype showed up just a few times. The rearrangement uses TRBV20-1 and TRBJ2-7, with D unclear. Deletions cut 6 bases from V and 3 bases from J, with 12 bases between. Germline assignment: CDR1 DFQATT and CDR2 SNEGSKA (reference sequence). This CDR3 comprises 12 residues. The CDR3 region is CSAPLGIYEQYF. Here the CDR3 DNA reads TGCAGTGCCCCCTTAGGGATCTACGAGCAGTACTTC.

This clonotype has a handful of counts. The CDR3 nucleotides read TGTGCCACCTTAACCCGTTTAGCGGGCGAGCAGTACTTC. Amino acids: CATLTRLAGEQYF. The chain is built from TRBV21-1 and TRBJ2-7; the table's D call, TRBD2, was not checked against the DNA. TRBV21-1 is an annotated pseudogene. CDR3 length equals 13 residues.

This clonotype was picked up a small number of times. V gene TRBV11-2 combines with J gene TRBJ2-5, with TRBD2 identical over 8 bases. Germline CDR1 and CDR2: SGHAT and FQNNGV. The CDR3 loop spans 17 amino acids. Trimming at V came to 5 bases and at J to 2 bases, leaving 13 bases not matched to a gene. The CDR3 DNA reads TGTGCCAGCAGCACCCTGGCGGGGCGGGGGGATCAAGAGACCCAGTACTTC. Protein: CASSTLAGRGDQETQYF.

This chain links TRBV5-6 with TRBJ2-1, with a weak D call TRBD1 (5 bases). Trimming took 4 bases from V and 4 from J, leaving 15 bases between them. The CDR3 loop spans 15 amino acids. Germline-derived CDR1 and CDR2 are SGHDT and YYEEEE. CDR3 coding DNA: TGTGCCAGCAGCCCCGCCAGGGTGTCTTACAATGAGCAGTTCTTC. Encoded protein: CASSPARVSYNEQFF.

The sample holds many counts of this clonotype. The chain joins TRBV20-1 to TRBJ2-5; TRBD2 aligns across 7 bases. Trimming removed 1 base from V and 2 bases from J; junction bases left unmatched: 13. This CDR3 has 17 residues. Per the germline V gene, CDR1 is DFQATT and CDR2 is SNEGSKA (reference sequence). The CDR3 reads CSARVPSKRGPQETQYF. The CDR3 DNA reads TGCAGTGCTAGAGTCCCATCCAAGCGGGGCCCACAAGAGACCCAGTACTTC.

This clonotype was detected many times. The chain is built from TRBV29-1 and TRBJ2-2; 9 positions agree with TRBD2. From germline, CDR1 is SQVTM and CDR2 ANQGSEA. V trimming: 4 bases; J trimming: 6 bases; junction bases outside the gene matches: 6. The CDR3 extends over 14 amino acids. CDR3 nucleotides: TGCAGCGTTGGGGATAGCGGGAGCCCCGGGGAGCTGTTTTTT. It is translated as CSVGDSGSPGELFF.

The table lists this clonotype with a count of one. This rearrangement joins TRBV19 to TRBJ2-5, with TRBD1 identical over 7 bases. Germline V gene data show CDR1 as LNHDA and CDR2 as SQIVND (reference sequence). The ends lost 5 bases at V and 2 bases at J; junction bases unmatched: 5. This CDR3 has 14 residues. As DNA, the CDR3 is TGTGCCAGTAGTCCGGGACAGATACAAGAGACCCAGTACTTC. It translates to CASSPGQIQETQYF.

This clonotype came up a few times. CDR3 bases: TGTGCCAGCAGTTTCCTCCCCCGACTGAGAAACACCGGGGAGCTGTTTTTT. This codes for CASSFLPRLRNTGELFF. The chain combines TRBV6-2 or TRBV6-3 with TRBJ2-2; D unclear. The V end was cut by 4 bases, the J end by 2 bases, with 17 bases between. CDR3 length: 17 residues. Looked up from germline, CDR1 is MNHEY and CDR2 is SVGEGT.

The rearrangement joins TRBV12-3 or TRBV12-4 to TRBJ2-1; TRBD2 aligns across 10 bases. V lost 8 bases, J lost 2 bases, and 15 bases stayed unmatched. The CDR3 runs to 18 residues. CDR3: CASCSISVLAGPYNEQFF. CDR3 bases: TGTGCCAGCTGTTCAATTTCTGTACTAGCGGGGCCCTACAATGAGCAGTTCTTC.

This clonotype was detected a few times. The chain recombines TRBV7-8 with TRBJ2-1; perhaps TRBD2 as D (6 bases). Trimming shortened V by 5 bases and J by 13 bases, and 15 bases separated the two germline ends. The germline CDR1 and CDR2 sequences are SGHVS and FQNEAQ. This CDR3 is built from 12 residues. CDR3 loop: CASSPRDGDQFF. In DNA form, the CDR3 reads TGTGCCAGCAGCCCGCGGGACGGCGATCAGTTCTTC.

This clonotype was seen repeatedly, ten times or more. The CDR3 DNA reads TGTGCCAGCAGCCAGACGCAGTCCTACGAGCAGTACTTC. Amino acid sequence: CASSQTQSYEQYF. The chain employs TRBV4-2 and TRBJ2-7; the D is unclear. This CDR3 region has 13 residues. The ends were cut back, 3 bases at V and 1 base at J, with 7 bases in the middle. The V gene's germline CDR1 is LGHNA and CDR2 YNFKEQ.

This clonotype was seen at least ten times. J is TRBJ2-1 and V is TRBV7-9; D possibly corresponds to TRBD2 (6 bases). Between the trimmed V and J ends, which lost 5 bases and 7 bases, there was a span of 21 bases. The CDR3 loop spans 16 amino acids. The germline V gene has CDR1 SEHNR and CDR2 FQNEAQ (reference sequence). The CDR3 nucleotides read TGTGCCAGCAGCGTGGTGATGGCAGGGACTGGGAATGAGCAGTTCTTC. Amino acids: CASSVVMAGTGNEQFF.

V is TRBV11-2 and J is TRBJ2-1, with 7 bases matching TRBD1. The CDR3 consists of 18 residues. CDR1 and CDR2 (germline): SGHAT, FQNNGV. The V gene end was trimmed by 4 bases and the J gene end by 5 bases; junction bases not matched to a gene: 17. In DNA, the CDR3 is TGTGCCAGCAGCTCATACCCCGAAATGACAGGGAATGACAATGAGCAGTTCTTC. Translating gives CASSSYPEMTGNDNEQFF.

The chain has TRBV10-3 and TRBJ2-2, with TRBD2 identical over 10 bases. V gave up 0 bases and J gave up 7 bases; unmatched junction bases: 8. The CDR3 totals 17 residues. CDR1 is ENHRY and CDR2 is SYGVKD in the germline V gene. CDR3 DNA sequence: TGTGCCATCAGTGAGTCAATCAGCGGGAGGGCCGGCGGGGAGCTGTTTTTT. Residues: CAISESISGRAGGELFF.

This clonotype was detected only a few times. The chain carries TRBV29-1 and TRBJ2-7, with 7 bases matching TRBD1. From germline, CDR1 is SQVTM and CDR2 ANQGSEA. With 0 bases clipped from V and 3 bases from J, the junction kept 5 bases outside the gene matches. CDR3 size: 14 residues. The CDR3 sequence: CSVEDGTDYYEQYF. The CDR3 coding sequence is TGCAGCGTTGAAGACGGGACAGATTACTACGAGCAGTACTTC.

This clonotype was observed at least ten times. V gene TRBV5-1 combines with J gene TRBJ1-6, with D hard to call. Germline-derived CDR1 and CDR2 are SGHRS and YFSETQ. V gave up 2 bases and J gave up 10 bases, with 7 bases separating them. The CDR3 extends over 12 amino acids. This CDR3 is CASSFEDSPLHF. As DNA, the CDR3 is TGCGCCAGCAGCTTTGAGGACTCACCCCTCCACTTT.

This clonotype was seen ten or more times. The chain employs TRBV6-2 or TRBV6-3 and TRBJ2-7; maybe TRBD1 (5 bases). Trimming took off 6 bases at V and 6 bases at J, with 24 bases between the two ends. The CDR3 has 16 residues. Looked up from germline, CDR1 is MNHEY and CDR2 is SVGEGT. CDR3 DNA sequence: TGTGCCAGCAGCCCGCCCCTCCAGGGTTTTATGGGCGAGCAGTACTTC. The encoded protein is CASSPPLQGFMGEQYF.